The sequence of this TCR beta chain was determined in a study of blood T cell repertoires in COVID-19. Study as a whole: T cells, B-cell-depleted T cells, or PBMCs supplied cDNA or gDNA.

CDR1 and CDR2 from the germline V gene are SGDLS and YYNGEE. V gave up 1 base and J gave up 3 bases; unmatched junction bases: 7. The CDR3 totals 16 residues. TCRdb's table, derived via immunoSEQ multiplex PCR, lists solely in-frame clones and lacks some. In the table there are approximately 120,000 clones, 75% to 85% of which are singletons. Material: peripheral blood. The V gene is TRBV9, the J gene TRBJ1-2; 9 nucleotides line up with TRBD1. This TCR derives from a human donor in a cohort sampled during active COVID-19. The CDR3 region has the DNA TGTGCCAGCAGCGTAAGGGACAGGGAGGGATACTATGGCTACACCTTC. This encodes CASSVRDREGYYGYTF. The full variable domain, rest sourced from reference TRBV9 and TRBJ1-2, is DSGVTQTPKHLITATGQRVTLRCSPRSGDLSVYWYQQSLDQGLQFLIQYYNGEERAKGNILERFSAQQFPDLHSELNLSSLELGDSALYFCASSVRDREGYYGYTFGSGTRLTVV.